The entry below describes one TCR beta chain. Antigen specificity is unknown. These data belong to a study of cytotoxic CD8 clonotypes in ibrutinib-treated CLL. General study points: Public clonotypes, found uncommonly, either contracted or stayed stable on treatment.

The sequencing depth, 1 in 200,000 to 1 in 1 million T cells, was the target. Here immunoSEQ multiplex PCR was the method, and the copy in TCRdb shows in-frame clones only, minus some. The table records some 130,000 clones, approximately 80% of them present only once. For TCR beta libraries, about 2 micrograms of genomic DNA were obtained from cryopreserved PBMCs. Germline-derived CDR1 and CDR2 are SGHTA and FQGNSA. The CDR3 loop spans 12 amino acids. V shed 5 bases and J 4 bases; nucleotides not matched to a gene: 2. The V and J genes are TRBV7-2 and TRBJ2-7, with 7 bases matching TRBD1. This TCR was recovered from a human donor with chronic lymphocytic leukemia. The sequencing used PBMCs, collected after 24 months of ibrutinib treatment. The CDR3 nucleotides read TGTGCCAGCAGCAGACAGGGTTACGAGCAGTACTTC. Its protein product is CASSRQGYEQYF.